This paragraph reports one T cell receptor beta chain. This sample was taken from a study of blood T cell repertoires in COVID-19. Overall study: The United States, Italy and Spain provided the acute and convalescent COVID-19 samples. T cells, B-cell-depleted T cells, or PBMCs supplied cDNA or gDNA.

The germline gives CDR1 SGDLS, CDR2 YYNGEE. Trimming at V came to 0 bases and at J to 8 bases, leaving 9 bases not matched to a gene. This CDR3 contains 17 residues. Clones were sequenced by immunoSEQ multiplex PCR, and TCRdb holds only the in-frame ones, with some missing. The sample consists of 100,000 to 150,000 clones, around 88% of them appearing once. The specimen was peripheral blood. The J gene is TRBJ2-1, the V gene TRBV9; TRBD2 agrees at 12 bases. The TCR sequence derives from a human donor in a cohort sampled during active COVID-19. The CDR3 protein is CASSVGSSGRARDEQFF. CDR3 coding DNA: TGTGCCAGCAGCGTAGGTTCTAGCGGGAGGGCCCGTGATGAGCAGTTCTTC.